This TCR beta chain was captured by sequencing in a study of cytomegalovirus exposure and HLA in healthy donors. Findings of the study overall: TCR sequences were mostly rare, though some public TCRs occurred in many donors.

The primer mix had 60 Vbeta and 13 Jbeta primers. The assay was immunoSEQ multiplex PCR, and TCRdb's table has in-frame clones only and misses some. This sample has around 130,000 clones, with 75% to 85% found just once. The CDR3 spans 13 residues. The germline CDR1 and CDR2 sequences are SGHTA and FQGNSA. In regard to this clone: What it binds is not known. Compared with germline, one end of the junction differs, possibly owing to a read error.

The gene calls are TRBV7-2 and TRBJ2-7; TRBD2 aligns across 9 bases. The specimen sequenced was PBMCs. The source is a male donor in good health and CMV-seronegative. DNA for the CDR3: TGTGCCAGCAGCCCTAGCGGGGCGTACGCGCAGTACTTC. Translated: CASSPSGAYAQYF. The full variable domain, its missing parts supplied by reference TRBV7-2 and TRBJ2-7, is GAGVSQSPSNKVTEKGKDVELRCDPISGHTALYWYRQSLGQGLEFLIYFQGNSAPDKSGLPSDRFSAERTGGSVSTLTIQRTQQEDSAVYLCASSPSGAYAQYFGPGTRLTVT.